This T cell receptor (beta chain) was identified in a study of early T cells in non-severe SARS-CoV-2 infection. With V trimmed by 6 bases and J by 13 bases, 14 bases remained unmatched. Germline V gives CDR1 MNHEY, CDR2 SMNVEV (reference sequence). The CDR3 sequence is 13 residues long. Only a few counts were recorded for this clonotype. TCRdb analysed the 5' RACE reads with MiXCR anew, one entry per CDR3 protein. This table holds about 56,000 distinct CDR3 sequences, about 10% found once. The sequenced sample consisted of whole blood. The sequence came from an adult who was a healthcare worker with PCR-confirmed SARS-CoV-2 infection or an uninfected control (not recorded which). The J gene is TRBJ2-7, the V gene TRBV27; 8 bases fit TRBD1. CDR3 nucleotide sequence: TGTGCCAGCAGCGGGGGCGCAGGGGGCGTACGATACTTC. It specifies CASSGGAGGVRYF.